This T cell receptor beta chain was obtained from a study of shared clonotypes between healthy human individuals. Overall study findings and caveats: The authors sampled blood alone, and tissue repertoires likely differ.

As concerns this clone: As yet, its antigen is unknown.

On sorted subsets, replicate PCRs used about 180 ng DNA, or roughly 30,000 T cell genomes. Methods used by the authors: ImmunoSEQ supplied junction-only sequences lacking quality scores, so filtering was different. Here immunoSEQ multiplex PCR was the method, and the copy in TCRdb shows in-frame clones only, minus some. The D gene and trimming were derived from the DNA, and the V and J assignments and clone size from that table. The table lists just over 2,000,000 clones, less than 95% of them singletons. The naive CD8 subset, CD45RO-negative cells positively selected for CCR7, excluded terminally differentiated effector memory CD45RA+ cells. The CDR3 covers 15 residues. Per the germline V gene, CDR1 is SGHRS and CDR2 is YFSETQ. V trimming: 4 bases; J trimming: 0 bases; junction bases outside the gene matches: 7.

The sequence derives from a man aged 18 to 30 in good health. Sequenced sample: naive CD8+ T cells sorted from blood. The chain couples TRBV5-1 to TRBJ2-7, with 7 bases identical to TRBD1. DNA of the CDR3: TGCGCCAGCAGCCAGACAGGGTCCCGCTCCTACGAGCAGTACTTC. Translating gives CASSQTGSRSYEQYF. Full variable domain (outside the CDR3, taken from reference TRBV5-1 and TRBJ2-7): KAGVTQTPRYLIKTRGQQVTLSCSPISGHRSVSWYQQTPGQGLQFLFEYFSETQRNKGNFPGRFSGRQFSNSRSEMNVSTLELGDSALYLCASSQTGSRSYEQYFGPGTRLTVT.